Below, one T cell receptor beta chain is given with its context. As yet, its antigen is unknown. The data originate from a study of PD-L1 blockade in urothelial cancer. Study summary: Males with bladder-origin urothelial cancer made up about 90% of the 29 patients. Across blood samples, T cells had a median count of 141,255. General study findings and limits: In blood at 3 weeks, tumor-associated clones expanded more among patients with durable benefit.

Clones were sequenced by immunoSEQ multiplex PCR, and TCRdb holds only the in-frame ones, with some missing. This table has tens of thousands of clones, around 85% appearing once. The CDR3 is 16 residues long. Trimming removed 2 bases from V and 4 bases from J; junction bases left unmatched: 6. Looked up from germline, CDR1 is LGHNA and CDR2 is YNFKEQ. The sequenced sample was PBMCs, obtained around atezolizumab (anti-PD-L1) treatment. This chain connects TRBV4-2 to TRBJ1-2; 11 bases are shared with TRBD1. The sequence derives from a man aged 55 to 69 with urothelial cancer. CDR3 sequence (DNA): TGTGCCAGCAGCCAAACTGGACAGGGGGCTATCTATGGCTACACCTTC. This translates into CASSQTGQGAIYGYTF.